This T cell receptor (beta chain) was sequenced during a study of blood T cell repertoires in COVID-19. Study context: Italy, Spain and the United States were the sources of the convalescent and acute COVID-19 samples. Sample material is recorded as cDNA or gDNA derived from T cells, B-cell-depleted T cells, or PBMCs.

One Seattle source followed patients from active infection through their disease course. Methods used by the authors: Scientists estimated how many nucleated cells there were by amplifying reference gene primers. Libraries were prepared by immunoSEQ multiplex PCR; TCRdb keeps only in-frame clonotypes and omits some of them. V, J and clone size are taken as reported in that table, and D and trimming were inferred from the DNA itself. Among about 250,000 clones, about 91% were seen once, and the ten largest hold roughly 6.8%. The V end lost 2 bases, the J end lost 4 bases, and 5 bases lay between the germline ends. CDR1 is MNHEY and CDR2 is SMNVEV in the germline V gene (reference sequence). This CDR3 spans 13 amino acids. As to this clone: Within the sample, other DNA sequences also encode this same CDR3.

This receptor was taken from a woman between 25 and 40 years old with COVID-19, enrolled during active disease. Sample: peripheral blood. The chain joins TRBV27 to TRBJ2-2; D not certain. CDR3 loop: CASSLGGTGELFF. The CDR3 DNA sequence: TGTGCCAGCAGTTTAGGCGGCACCGGGGAGCTGTTTTTT.